The clone carrying this T cell receptor beta chain has just a few counts. Its specificity is not known. A second PCR, run for roughly 7 to 12 cycles, used a sample-barcoded 5' primer plus a J-beta primer mix. Every cDNA molecule carried a tag from a template-switch adaptor bearing 12 random nucleotides. TCRdb called the 5' RACE reads again in MiXCR, with one record for every CDR3 protein. The table includes more than 1.4 million distinct CDR3 sequences, about 40% detected once. Researchers collected 7.5 to 10 milliliters of peripheral blood from every single donor. Each sample provided at least 6 micrograms of extracted total RNA. This sample stems from a study of blood T cells in healthy people across ages. Study-level findings and limits: Long-lived donors carried more naive CD4+ cells and greater diversity than aged donors.

This CDR3 comprises 15 residues. Germline CDR1 and CDR2: MDHEN and SYDVKM. Trimming at V came to 3 bases and at J to 3 bases, leaving 6 bases not matched to a gene. Material for sequencing was blood. This TCR derives from a woman in her late teens or twenties in good health. The genes are TRBV28 and TRBJ2-7, with 9 bases fitting TRBD2. Written as DNA, the CDR3 is TGTGCCAGCAGTTTTTTGGCTAGCGGGAACTACGAGCAGTACTTC. It specifies CASSFLASGNYEQYF.